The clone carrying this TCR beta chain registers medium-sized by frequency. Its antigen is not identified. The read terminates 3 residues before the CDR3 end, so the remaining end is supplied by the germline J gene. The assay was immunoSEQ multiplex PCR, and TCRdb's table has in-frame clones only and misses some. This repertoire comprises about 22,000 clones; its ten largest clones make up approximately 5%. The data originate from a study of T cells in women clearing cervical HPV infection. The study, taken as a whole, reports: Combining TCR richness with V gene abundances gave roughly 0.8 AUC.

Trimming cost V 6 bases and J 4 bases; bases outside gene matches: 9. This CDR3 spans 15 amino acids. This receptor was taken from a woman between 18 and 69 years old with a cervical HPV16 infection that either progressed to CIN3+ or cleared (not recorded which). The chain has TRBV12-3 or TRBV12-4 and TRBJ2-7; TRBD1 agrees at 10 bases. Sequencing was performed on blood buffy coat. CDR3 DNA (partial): TGTGCCAGCAGCCCCGGACAGGGGGGTTATTACGAG. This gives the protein CASSPGQGGYYE. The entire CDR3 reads CASSPGQGGYYEQYF.